These T cell receptor beta chains were read from a single sample in a study of cytomegalovirus exposure and HLA in healthy donors. The protocol was immunoSEQ multiplex PCR, while the TCRdb copy is restricted to in-frame clones and leaves out a portion. This table holds under 200,000 clones, around 72% found once. Sequencing was carried out using PBMCs. The receptor source for this set is a woman aged 50 to 65 in good health and CMV-seropositive. Each CDR3 is given with its conserved first and last residue. D genes are given only for firm matches. Size tells how often a clone was seen (once, few, many) or the class of an expanded clone, and some rows leave it out.

v_call: TRBV4-3
d_call: .
clone_size: once
j_call: TRBJ2-1
cdr3_aa: CASSQPGGPYNEQFF
cdr3_nt: TGCGCCAGCAGCCAACCCGGCGGGCCGTACAATGAGCAGTTCTTC

v_call: TRBV7-7
d_call: TRBD1
clone_size: .
j_call: TRBJ2-7
cdr3_aa: CASSLGPGQGAEQYF
cdr3_nt: TGTGCTAGCAGCTTAGGTCCGGGGCAGGGGGCCGAGCAGTACTTC

v_call: TRBV5-4
d_call: TRBD2
clone_size: .
j_call: TRBJ2-5
cdr3_aa: CASSPGLAGGPWETQYF
cdr3_nt: TGTGCCAGCAGCCCCGGACTAGCGGGGGGGCCCTGGGAGACCCAGTACTTC

v_call: TRBV5-4
d_call: .
clone_size: .
j_call: TRBJ2-7
cdr3_aa: CASSGRDSPYEQYF
cdr3_nt: TGTGCCAGCAGCGGGCGGGACAGCCCCTACGAGCAGTACTTC

v_call: TRBV5-1
d_call: TRBD2
clone_size: .
j_call: TRBJ2-1
cdr3_aa: CASSLEASGRGEQFF
cdr3_nt: TGCGCCAGCAGCTTGGAGGCTAGCGGGAGGGGTGAGCAGTTCTTC

v_call: TRBV29-1
d_call: .
clone_size: .
j_call: TRBJ2-5
cdr3_aa: CSVNPGETQYF
cdr3_nt: TGCAGCGTAAACCCAGGGGAGACCCAGTACTTC

v_call: TRBV6-5
d_call: TRBD2
clone_size: once
j_call: TRBJ2-7
cdr3_aa: CASSRTSGSRIEQYF
cdr3_nt: TGTGCCAGCAGCCGGACTAGCGGGAGTCGTATTGAGCAGTACTTC

v_call: TRBV27
d_call: TRBD1
clone_size: few
j_call: TRBJ1-2
cdr3_aa: CASSLRGQVDYGYTF
cdr3_nt: TGTGCCAGCAGTTTACGGGGACAGGTCGACTATGGCTACACCTTC

v_call: TRBV7-6
d_call: .
clone_size: .
j_call: TRBJ1-5
cdr3_aa: CASSLDLNQPQHF
cdr3_nt: TGTGCCAGCAGCTTAGACTTGAATCAGCCCCAGCATTTT

v_call: TRBV30
d_call: TRBD1
clone_size: .
j_call: TRBJ1-1
cdr3_aa: CAWSDRGWNTEAFF
cdr3_nt: TGTGCCTGGAGCGACAGGGGGTGGAACACTGAAGCTTTCTTT

v_call: TRBV11-3
d_call: TRBD1
clone_size: .
j_call: TRBJ2-2
cdr3_aa: CASSLGTAATGELFF
cdr3_nt: TGTGCCAGCAGCCTCGGGACAGCGGCCACCGGGGAGCTGTTTTTT

v_call: TRBV30
d_call: TRBD1
clone_size: .
j_call: TRBJ2-6
cdr3_aa: CAFYRGTFSGANGLTF
cdr3_nt: TGTGCCTTTTACAGGGGCACGTTCTCTGGGGCCAACGGCCTGACTTTC

v_call: TRBV10-1
d_call: TRBD1
clone_size: .
j_call: TRBJ1-6
cdr3_aa: CASSESRTGANNSPLHF
cdr3_nt: TGCGCCAGCAGTGAGTCCCGGACAGGGGCGAATAATTCACCCCTCCACTTT

v_call: TRBV7-2
d_call: .
clone_size: .
j_call: TRBJ2-1
cdr3_aa: CASSLADYEQFF
cdr3_nt: TGTGCCAGCAGCTTAGCGGACTATGAGCAGTTCTTC

v_call: TRBV21-1
d_call: .
clone_size: .
j_call: TRBJ2-7
cdr3_aa: CASRRPGGPPEQYF
cdr3_nt: TGTGCCAGCAGGCGACCGGGAGGGCCACCCGAGCAGTACTTC

v_call: TRBV30
d_call: TRBD1
clone_size: .
j_call: TRBJ1-1
cdr3_aa: CAWSVGGQGADEAFF
cdr3_nt: TGTGCCTGGAGTGTGGGAGGACAGGGGGCCGATGAAGCTTTCTTT

v_call: TRBV15
d_call: TRBD2
clone_size: .
j_call: TRBJ2-5
cdr3_aa: CATSRDGGGGETQYF
cdr3_nt: TGTGCCACCAGCAGAGATGGCGGGGGAGGGGAGACCCAGTACTTC

v_call: TRBV7-2
d_call: .
clone_size: .
j_call: TRBJ2-7
cdr3_aa: CASSYFQKYEQYF
cdr3_nt: TGTGCCAGCAGCTACTTCCAAAAGTATGAGCAGTACTTC

v_call: TRBV9
d_call: TRBD2
clone_size: .
j_call: TRBJ2-1
cdr3_aa: CASSVTSGNNNEQFF
cdr3_nt: TGTGCCAGCAGCGTTACTAGCGGGAATAACAATGAGCAGTTCTTC

v_call: TRBV4-3
d_call: .
clone_size: .
j_call: TRBJ2-1
cdr3_aa: CASSQDYYNEQFF
cdr3_nt: TGCGCCAGCAGCCAAGATTACTACAATGAGCAGTTCTTC

v_call: TRBV7-2
d_call: .
clone_size: .
j_call: TRBJ2-2
cdr3_aa: CASSRVAASPLNTGELFF
cdr3_nt: TGTGCCAGCAGCCGAGTAGCGGCCAGCCCCCTGAACACCGGGGAGCTGTTTTTT

v_call: TRBV27
d_call: TRBD1
clone_size: .
j_call: TRBJ1-5
cdr3_aa: CASSFDRVQPQHF
cdr3_nt: TGTGCCAGCAGTTTCGACAGGGTTCAGCCCCAGCATTTT

v_call: TRBV7-2
d_call: TRBD2
clone_size: once
j_call: TRBJ2-3
cdr3_aa: CASSSPGLAGANPRDTQYF
cdr3_nt: TGTGCCAGCAGCTCGCCCGGACTAGCGGGGGCTAACCCCCGGGATACGCAGTATTTT

v_call: TRBV28
d_call: .
clone_size: .
j_call: TRBJ2-7
cdr3_aa: CASSLPPDNPRGEQYF
cdr3_nt: TGCGCCAGCAGTTTGCCTCCCGATAATCCCAGGGGCGAGCAGTACTTC

v_call: TRBV28
d_call: TRBD1
clone_size: once
j_call: TRBJ1-5
cdr3_aa: CASAMDRGGFSNQPQHF
cdr3_nt: TGTGCCAGCGCTATGGACAGGGGGGGATTTAGCAATCAGCCCCAGCATTTT

v_call: TRBV4-3
d_call: .
clone_size: .
j_call: TRBJ2-3
cdr3_aa: CASSQGDEAQYF
cdr3_nt: TGCGCCAGCAGCCAAGGCGACGAGGCGCAGTATTTT

v_call: TRBV28
d_call: TRBD1
clone_size: few
j_call: TRBJ1-2
cdr3_aa: CASRTPGQGARGYTF
cdr3_nt: TGTGCCAGCAGAACCCCGGGACAGGGGGCGCGCGGCTACACCTTC

v_call: TRBV18
d_call: .
clone_size: .
j_call: TRBJ1-5
cdr3_aa: CASSPGRGASNQPQHF
cdr3_nt: TGTGCCAGCTCACCAGGACGGGGGGCCAGCAATCAGCCCCAGCATTTT

v_call: TRBV27
d_call: .
clone_size: .
j_call: TRBJ2-5
cdr3_aa: CASSFHSSGDQETQYF
cdr3_nt: TGTGCCAGCAGTTTTCATTCTAGTGGAGATCAAGAGACCCAGTACTTC

v_call: TRBV7-2
d_call: .
clone_size: .
j_call: TRBJ2-2
cdr3_aa: CASSREQGTGELFF
cdr3_nt: TGTGCCAGCAGCCGAGAACAGGGAACCGGGGAGCTGTTTTTT

v_call: TRBV10-3
d_call: .
clone_size: .
j_call: TRBJ2-1
cdr3_aa: CAISEGGPRSYNEQFF
cdr3_nt: TGTGCCATCAGTGAAGGGGGACCACGTTCCTACAATGAGCAGTTCTTC

v_call: TRBV18
d_call: .
clone_size: .
j_call: TRBJ1-1
cdr3_aa: CASSPSGGPNTEAFF
cdr3_nt: TGTGCCAGCTCACCAAGCGGCGGCCCGAACACTGAAGCTTTCTTT

v_call: TRBV5-4
d_call: TRBD2
clone_size: .
j_call: TRBJ2-7
cdr3_aa: CASSATSGSYEQYF
cdr3_nt: TGTGCCAGCAGCGCGACTAGCGGGAGCTACGAGCAGTACTTC

v_call: TRBV6-1
d_call: TRBD1
clone_size: .
j_call: TRBJ2-7
cdr3_aa: CASHSGQITYEQYF
cdr3_nt: TGTGCCAGCCATTCGGGACAGATAACCTACGAGCAGTACTTC

v_call: TRBV5-4
d_call: TRBD2
clone_size: .
j_call: TRBJ2-6
cdr3_aa: CASSLGGLAEPGANGLTF
cdr3_nt: TGTGCCAGCAGCTTAGGTGGACTAGCGGAGCCGGGGGCCAACGGCCTGACTTTC

v_call: TRBV30
d_call: TRBD1
clone_size: .
j_call: TRBJ2-7
cdr3_aa: CAWRRDRVSHEQYF
cdr3_nt: TGTGCCTGGAGGAGGGACAGGGTATCCCACGAGCAGTACTTC

v_call: TRBV19
d_call: .
clone_size: .
j_call: TRBJ1-1
cdr3_aa: CAITAAFGAMNTEAFF
cdr3_nt: TGTGCCATTACAGCCGCTTTTGGCGCAATGAACACTGAAGCTTTCTTT

v_call: TRBV4-1
d_call: .
clone_size: .
j_call: TRBJ2-1
cdr3_aa: CASTQGGGRYNEQFF
cdr3_nt: TGCGCCAGCACCCAAGGAGGGGGTAGGTACAATGAGCAGTTCTTC

v_call: TRBV5-4
d_call: .
clone_size: .
j_call: TRBJ1-2
cdr3_aa: CASSLNGNYGYTF
cdr3_nt: TGTGCCAGCAGCTTGAACGGTAACTATGGCTACACCTTC

v_call: TRBV7-8
d_call: TRBD1
clone_size: .
j_call: TRBJ1-1
cdr3_aa: CASSSQGQANTEAFF
cdr3_nt: TGTGCCAGCAGCTCACAGGGACAGGCAAACACTGAAGCTTTCTTT

v_call: TRBV6-5
d_call: .
clone_size: .
j_call: TRBJ1-2
cdr3_aa: CASNSPPGDNYGYTF
cdr3_nt: TGTGCCAGCAATAGTCCACCGGGAGATAACTATGGCTACACCTTC

v_call: TRBV7-2
d_call: TRBD1
clone_size: .
j_call: TRBJ2-5
cdr3_aa: CASSSWDRGEETQYF
cdr3_nt: TGTGCCAGCAGCTCCTGGGACAGGGGGGAAGAGACCCAGTACTTC